The clone carrying this TCR beta chain was seen a few times. Its target is unknown. As every portion of the isolated RNA was reverse transcribed, the sequencing read expressed TCRB transcripts. TCRdb's table, derived via immunoSEQ multiplex PCR, lists solely in-frame clones and lacks some. The repertoire holds some 330,000 clones, with around 12% as singletons. The record originates from a study of beta chain features in type 1 diabetes. Study-wide results and limits: Overrepresentation of cells with high TCR expression could result from cDNA sequencing. Among patients with Type 1 diabetes, TCRB CDR3s were moderately but significantly shorter in every one of the four CD4+ subsets.

CDR1 SGHTA and CDR2 FQGTGA come from the germline V gene. CDR3 length: 14 amino acids. V lost 5 bases, J lost 4 bases, and 7 bases stayed unmatched. Purity exceeded 95% in all sorted populations. The chain joins TRBV7-3 to TRBJ2-5; 7 bases are a match to TRBD1. Material for sequencing was naive CD4+ T cells from blood. This clonotype originated in a woman aged 18-29 years with type 1 diabetes. The CDR3 spells CASSVKGQPETQYF. Written as DNA, the CDR3 is TGTGCCAGCAGCGTGAAGGGACAGCCAGAGACCCAGTACTTC.